The 14 T cell receptor beta chains below come from one sample, sequenced in a study of cytomegalovirus exposure and HLA in healthy donors. Primers for the PCR totalled 60 Vbeta and 13 Jbeta. Libraries were prepared by immunoSEQ multiplex PCR; TCRdb keeps only in-frame clonotypes and omits some of them. Of approximately 120,000 clones detected, about four fifths appear once; the ten largest clones hold about 3.5%. Sequences were obtained from PBMCs. These receptors all come from a man aged 40-49 years in good health and CMV-seronegative.

This chain joins TRBV5-1 and TRBJ2-2; D is possibly TRBD2 (5 bases). The CDR3 runs to 17 residues. In germline, CDR1 is SGHRS, CDR2 YFSETQ. The ends were cut back, 2 bases at V and 7 bases at J, with 21 bases in the middle. This chain's CDR3 is CASSFRSSGSADGELFF. CDR3 nucleotides: TGCGCCAGCAGCTTTAGGTCGTCGGGGAGCGCAGACGGGGAGCTGTTTTTT.

This clone has a single count. Distinct nucleotide sequences in the sample also encode this CDR3. The rearrangement links TRBV5-1 to TRBJ2-1, with D possibly being TRBD2 (5 bases). Trimming shortened V by 2 bases and J by 6 bases, and 12 bases separated the two germline ends. Germline V CDR1 and CDR2: SGHRS, YFSETQ. This CDR3 has 14 amino acids. In DNA form, the CDR3 reads TGCGCCAGCAGCTTAGGCGGGCTCGTCAATGAGCAGTTCTTC. As protein: CASSLGGLVNEQFF.

This clone was seen once. This chain joins TRBV9 and TRBJ1-3; no clear D. The CDR3 covers 14 residues. CDR1 and CDR2 (germline): SGDLS, YYNGEE. Trimming stripped 4 bases from V and 0 bases from J, with 8 bases between. CDR3 residues: CASSQADSGNTIYF. CDR3 in DNA: TGTGCCAGCAGCCAAGCGGACTCTGGAAACACCATATATTTT. The full variable domain, rest sourced from reference TRBV9 and TRBJ1-3, is DSGVTQTPKHLITATGQRVTLRCSPRSGDLSVYWYQQSLDQGLQFLIQYYNGEERAKGNILERFSAQQFPDLHSELNLSSLELGDSALYFCASSQADSGNTIYFGEGSWLTVV.

V and J are TRBV25-1 and TRBJ2-5; tentative D call: TRBD2 (6 bases). CDR1 and CDR2 (germline): MGHDK, SYGVNS. The CDR3 spans 13 residues. Trimming shortened V by 3 bases and J by 7 bases, and 12 bases separated the two germline ends. This chain's CDR3 is CASSDLGTVTQYF. The CDR3 DNA follows: TGTGCCAGCAGTGATTTAGGGACTGTGACCCAGTACTTC.

This clone came up a few times. This chain joins TRBV9 and TRBJ2-5, with TRBD2 matching 7 bases. Germline V CDR1 and CDR2: SGDLS, YYNGEE. This CDR3 has 15 residues. With 4 bases clipped from V and 4 bases from J, the junction kept 10 bases outside the gene matches. CDR3: CASSPNPGGSETQYF. The CDR3 DNA reads TGTGCCAGCAGCCCAAACCCGGGGGGATCAGAGACCCAGTACTTC.

The gene calls are TRBV19 and TRBJ1-6; the D gene is possibly TRBD1 (6 bases). Germline CDR1 and CDR2: LNHDA and SQIVND (reference sequence). V lost 7 bases and J lost 5, with 12 bases in between. The CDR3 is made up of 14 amino acids. The CDR3 loop is CASNRQVDNSPLHF. CDR3 nucleotide sequence: TGTGCCAGTAACCGACAGGTCGATAATTCACCCCTCCACTTT.

The chain couples TRBV27 to TRBJ2-7; TRBD1 is a possible D gene (6 bases). This CDR3 region has 14 residues. The V gene's germline CDR1 is MNHEY and CDR2 SMNVEV (reference sequence). V was trimmed by 5 bases and J by 3 bases, leaving 14 bases between them. In nucleotides, the CDR3 is TGTGCCAGCAGTCCATCCGGGACACGCTACGAGCAGTACTTC. Protein product: CASSPSGTRYEQYF.

This clone was seen a handful of times. The chain employs TRBV6-5 and TRBJ2-7, with TRBD2 matching 13 bases. The germline V gene encodes CDR1 MNHEY and CDR2 SVGAGI. The trim removed 6 bases at V and 2 bases at J, leaving 4 bases unmatched. CDR3 length: 15 residues. CDR3 residues: CASSLGTSGTYEQYF. As DNA, the CDR3 is TGTGCCAGCAGCCTAGGGACTAGCGGGACCTACGAGCAGTACTTC.

V and J are TRBV18 and TRBJ1-5; no firm D call. The CDR3 totals 14 residues. V was pared by 5 bases and J by 2 bases, with 10 bases between. Germline V gene sequence: CDR1 KGHSH, CDR2 LQKENI. CDR3 in amino acids: CASSLTRGNQPQHF. CDR3 sequence (DNA): TGTGCCAGCTCATTGACTCGGGGCAATCAGCCCCAGCATTTT. Complete variable domain (other parts from reference TRBV18 and TRBJ1-5): NAGVMQNPRHLVRRRGQEARLRCSPMKGHSHVYWYRQLPEEGLKFMVYLQKENIIDESGMPKERFSAEFPKEGPSILRIQQVVRGDSAAYFCASSLTRGNQPQHFGDGTRLSIL.

The chain has TRBV9 and TRBJ2-7; D ambiguous. V was clipped by 0 bases and J by 2 bases, with 12 bases between them. Germline V CDR1 and CDR2: SGDLS, YYNGEE. This CDR3 has 15 residues. The CDR3 sequence is CASSVGQATTYEQYF. The CDR3 nucleotides are TGTGCCAGCAGCGTAGGTCAGGCAACGACCTACGAGCAGTACTTC. The whole variable domain, filled in from reference TRBV9 and TRBJ2-7, reads DSGVTQTPKHLITATGQRVTLRCSPRSGDLSVYWYQQSLDQGLQFLIQYYNGEERAKGNILERFSAQQFPDLHSELNLSSLELGDSALYFCASSVGQATTYEQYFGPGTRLTVT.

The gene calls are TRBV9 and TRBJ2-3, with D uncertain. Between the trimmed V and J ends, which lost 3 bases and 1 base, there was a span of 9 bases. Germline V gene sequence: CDR1 SGDLS, CDR2 YYNGEE. The CDR3 is made up of 14 amino acids. The CDR3 nucleotides are TGTGCCAGCAGCGCCGTCCCCCGCACAGATACGCAGTATTTT. This translates into CASSAVPRTDTQYF.

This clone was observed a handful of times. The chain is built from TRBV5-8 and TRBJ2-1, with 8 positions matching TRBD1. Germline lookup yields CDR1 SGHTS and CDR2 YDEGEE. The CDR3 loop spans 14 amino acids. J lost 10 bases, V lost 5 bases, and 11 bases had no gene match. CDR3 DNA sequence: TGTGCCAGCAGAAGAAGGACAGGGAGTTTCGAGCAGTTCTTC. Encoded protein: CASRRRTGSFEQFF. The full variable domain, rest sourced from reference TRBV5-8 and TRBJ2-1, is EAGVTQSPTHLIKTRGQQATLRCSPISGHTSVYWYQQALGLGLQFLLWYDEGEERNRGNFPPRFSGRQFPNYSSELNVNALELEDSALYLCASRRRTGSFEQFFGPGTRLTVL.

This chain joins TRBV9 and TRBJ2-3; tentative D call: TRBD1 (6 bases). The V gene's germline CDR1 is SGDLS and CDR2 YYNGEE. Deletions cut 3 bases from V and 6 bases from J, with 17 bases between. This CDR3 region has 15 residues. The CDR3 reads CASSAETGLGDTQYF. CDR3 sequence (DNA): TGTGCCAGCAGCGCCGAGACAGGTCTAGGGGATACGCAGTATTTT.

The gene calls are TRBV7-8 and TRBJ1-5; TRBD1 agrees at 7 bases. The CDR3 contains 13 residues. The V gene end was trimmed by 4 bases and the J gene end by 7 bases; junction bases not matched to a gene: 4. Germline loops: CDR1 SGHVS, CDR2 FQNEAQ. The CDR3 region has the DNA TGTGCCAGCAGCTCCGCAGGGGGACAGCCCCAGCATTTT. Residues: CASSSAGGQPQHF.